The sample holds many counts of the clone carrying this T cell receptor (beta chain). These data belong to a study of patients and donors after allogeneic stem cell transplantation. The CDR3 has 14 residues. Germline V gene lookup returns CDR1 DFQATT and CDR2 SNEGSKA (reference sequence). V lost 1 base and J lost 4, with 13 bases in between. TCRdb redid the calling of the RT-PCR reads with MiXCR, one entry per CDR3 protein. The sample holds about 40,000 distinct CDR3 sequences, under 35% seen once. The rearrangement links TRBV20-1 to TRBJ1-2; D gene unclear. Sample: blood, either unsorted or a sorted T cell fraction (not recorded which). The TCR originated in a human donor who was either an allogeneic HSCT recipient or a stem cell or donor lymphocyte infusion donor (not recorded which). It is not recorded whose cells these are; they may come from a transplant donor. CDR3 protein: CSARGSTRFYGYTF. The DNA for the CDR3 is TGCAGTGCTAGAGGCAGCACAAGGTTCTATGGCTACACCTTC.